Below, 7 T cell receptor beta chains from the same sample are listed, as sequenced in a study of OX40 agonist ivuxolimab in advanced cancers. TCRdb's copy holds only in-frame clones and misses some; the assay was immunoSEQ multiplex PCR. The sample has about 64,000 clones; about four fifths are singletons. The sequencing used CD4+ or CD8+ T cells sorted from blood, collected in a trial of the OX40 agonist ivuxolimab. These receptors all come from an adult with an advanced solid tumor such as melanoma, head and neck, liver or kidney cancer.

The chain has TRBV27 and TRBJ2-5; 11 bases are shared with TRBD2. Germline CDR1 is MNHEY and CDR2 is SMNVEV (reference sequence). V lost 7 bases and J lost 4; bases outside the gene matches: 2. This CDR3 has 13 amino acids. CDR3 DNA sequence: TGTGCCAGCACCGGGACTAGCGGAGAGACCCAGTACTTC. Encoded protein: CASTGTSGETQYF.

The chain is built from TRBV12-5 and TRBJ1-4; D gene unclear. V lost 3 bases, J lost 13 bases, and 12 bases lay in between. The CDR3 sequence is 12 residues long. Germline V gives CDR1 LGHNT, CDR2 FRNRAP. The CDR3 region has the DNA TGTGCTAGTGGTTTAAGCGGAGCTTCACTGTTTTTT. It yields the protein CASGLSGASLFF.

The gene calls are TRBV18 and TRBJ1-2; no clear D. This CDR3 has 13 residues. The V and J ends lost 1 base and 6 bases respectively, with 9 bases between them. Looked up from germline, CDR1 is KGHSH and CDR2 is LQKENI. This CDR3 is CASSPQTRDGYTF. CDR3 coding DNA: TGTGCCAGCTCACCACAGACGAGGGATGGCTACACCTTC.

This chain links TRBV5-4 with TRBJ2-7; 7 bases match TRBD2. With V trimmed by 4 bases and J by 0 bases, 7 bases remained unmatched. This CDR3 contains 15 residues. From germline, CDR1 is SGHNT and CDR2 YYREEE (reference sequence). CDR3 region: CASSQELATSYEQYF. CDR3 bases: TGTGCCAGCAGCCAAGAACTAGCGACCTCCTACGAGCAGTACTTC. The complete variable domain, with remaining parts taken from reference TRBV5-4 and TRBJ2-7, reads ETGVTQSPTHLIKTRGQQVTLRCSSQSGHNTVSWYQQALGQGPQFIFQYYREEENGRGNFPPRFSGLQFPNYSSELNVNALELDDSALYLCASSQELATSYEQYFGPGTRLTVT.

The V gene is TRBV6-5, the J gene TRBJ2-7, with D unclear. The CDR3 is 14 amino acids. The V gene lost 4 bases and the J gene lost 1 base, with 11 bases spanning the gap. Germline CDR1 and CDR2: MNHEY and SVGAGI. The CDR3 sequence is CASSSGRESYEQYF. The CDR3 DNA sequence: TGTGCCAGCAGTTCAGGCAGAGAATCCTACGAGCAGTACTTC.

V is TRBV7-8 and J is TRBJ1-4; weak D call: TRBD1 (6 bases). The V end lost 4 bases, the J end lost 4 bases, and 19 bases lay between the germline ends. In germline, CDR1 is SGHVS, CDR2 FQNEAQ. The CDR3 runs to 17 residues. Written as DNA, the CDR3 is TGTGCCAGCAGCTCCCCTCCGCGACAGGCGGTTAATGAAAAACTGTTTTTT. Translation gives CASSSPPRQAVNEKLFF. Together with reference TRBV7-8 and TRBJ1-4, the CDR3 gives the full variable domain: GAGVSQSPRYKVAKRGQDVALRCDPISGHVSLFWYQQALGQGPEFLTYFQNEAQLDKSGLPSDRFFAERPEGSVSTLKIQRTQQEDSAVYLCASSSPPRQAVNEKLFFGSGTQLSVL.

The V and J genes are TRBV29-1 and TRBJ1-6; D ambiguous. Looked up from germline, CDR1 is SQVTM and CDR2 is ANQGSEA. V was clipped by 3 bases and J by 5 bases, with 14 bases between them. The CDR3 length is 15 residues. The CDR3 nucleotides are TGCAGCGTTGACGGAGAGGATGGAGATAATTCACCCCTCCACTTT. The encoded protein is CSVDGEDGDNSPLHF.